This TCR beta chain emerged from a study of OX40 agonist ivuxolimab in advanced cancers. Across the study: Every patient in dose escalation had hepatocellular carcinoma, melanoma, renal cell or head and neck cancer. Study-wide points: Expanded clones were, on average, more numerous among CD8+ T cells than CD4+. Expanded peripheral T cell antigen specificity was not determined. Circulating CD4+ and CD8+ T cells showed clonal expansion by week 6 at 0.1 to 3.0 mg/kg.

Notes on this clone: Antigen: not known.

This table comes from immunoSEQ multiplex PCR, and its TCRdb copy is limited to in-frame clones, with some not included. The table lists about 99,000 clones, more than 85% of them singletons. Germline V lookup: CDR1 SNHLY, CDR2 FYNNEI. This CDR3 is 15 amino acids long. V shed 6 bases, J shed 2 bases, and the junction held 9 bases outside the gene matches. The chain has TRBV2 and TRBJ2-5; 7 bases match TRBD1. The material was CD4+ or CD8+ T cells sorted from blood, obtained in a trial of the OX40 agonist ivuxolimab. The clonotype originates from an adult with an advanced solid tumor such as melanoma, head and neck, liver or kidney cancer. CDR3 amino acids: CASSRTGLIQETQYF. The CDR3 region has the DNA TGTGCCAGCAGCCGGACAGGCCTTATTCAAGAGACCCAGTACTTC. Looking up the rest from reference TRBV2 and TRBJ2-5 gives the full variable domain: EPEVTQTPSHQVTQMGQEVILRCVPISNHLYFYWYRQILGQKVEFLVSFYNNEISEKSEIFDDQFSVERPDGSNFTLKIRSTKLEDSAMYFCASSRTGLIQETQYFGPGTRLLVL.